A single sample is the source of the 2 T cell receptor beta chains below, sequenced in a study of cytomegalovirus exposure and HLA in healthy donors. A multiplex PCR was run with 60 Vbeta primers and 13 Jbeta primers. Assay used: immunoSEQ multiplex PCR; TCRdb lists only in-frame clones, some missing. Among roughly 120,000 clones listed, roughly 66% were seen once. The source material was PBMCs. The receptors originated from a man aged 60 to 69 in good health and CMV-seropositive.

The chain employs TRBV5-1 and TRBJ2-5; 9 positions match TRBD2. V was clipped by 4 bases and J by 2 bases; unmatched bases: 12. Germline V gene lookup returns CDR1 SGHRS and CDR2 YFSETQ. The CDR3 is 17 amino acids. The CDR3 DNA is TGCGCCAGCAGCCCTCGAGGGGTAGCGGGGGCACAAGAGACCCAGTACTTC. The encoded protein is CASSPRGVAGAQETQYF.

The CDR3 DNA reads TGCGCCAGCAGCACATCAGGGGGCCCGAACACTGAAGCTTTCTTT. This encodes CASSTSGGPNTEAFF. This chain uses TRBV5-1 with TRBJ1-1, with 8 bases matching TRBD1. Trimming cost V 4 bases and J 1 base; bases outside gene matches: 6. CDR1 is SGHRS and CDR2 is YFSETQ in the germline V gene. The CDR3 covers 15 residues.